Reported below is one T cell receptor (beta chain). The antigen is unknown. This sample was included in a study of Ad26.COV2.S vaccination and SARS-CoV-2 variants. Method: immunoSEQ multiplex PCR; TCRdb's copy keeps in-frame clones and lacks some. The profile covers more than 400,000 clones, with less than 95% appearing a single time and roughly 4.3% taken by the ten largest. V was trimmed by 3 bases and J by 1 base, leaving 7 bases between them. The CDR3 consists of 14 residues. Per germline, CDR1 LNHDA and CDR2 SQIVND (reference sequence). Study-level results: Vaccine and placebo groups showed comparable non-spike TCR breadth.

Treatment described: around 19 received Ad26.COV2.S at low or high dose, single or two shots; several received placebo; per-sample allocation not given. Sampling was performed 63 days after the first vaccine or placebo injection. This chain connects TRBV19 to TRBJ1-3, with D unclear. This sequence was found in a person aged 18-60 years who received the Ad26.COV2.S COVID-19 vaccine or a placebo. Sample: peripheral blood, taken in a trial of Ad26.COV2.S vaccine versus placebo. The CDR3 sequence is CASSMAASGNTIYF. CDR3 nucleotides: TGTGCCAGTAGTATGGCAGCATCTGGAAACACCATATATTTT.